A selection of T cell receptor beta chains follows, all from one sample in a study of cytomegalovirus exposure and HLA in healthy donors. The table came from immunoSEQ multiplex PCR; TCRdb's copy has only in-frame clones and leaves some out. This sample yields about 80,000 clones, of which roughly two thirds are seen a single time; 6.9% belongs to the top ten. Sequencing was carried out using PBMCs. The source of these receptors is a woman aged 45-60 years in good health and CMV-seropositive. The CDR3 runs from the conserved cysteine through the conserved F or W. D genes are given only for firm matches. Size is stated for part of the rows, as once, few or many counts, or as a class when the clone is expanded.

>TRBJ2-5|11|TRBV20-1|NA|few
TGCAGTACCTACAGGGTAGAGACCCAGTACTTC
CSTYRVETQYF
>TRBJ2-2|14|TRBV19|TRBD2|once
TGTGCGTCCAAGGGAGCGGGGGACACCGGGGAGCTGTTTTTT
CASKGAGDTGELFF
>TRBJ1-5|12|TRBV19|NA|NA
TGTGCCTCCTCGGGTGGCAATCAGCCCCAGCATTTT
CASSGGNQPQHF
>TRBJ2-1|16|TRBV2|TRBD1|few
TGTGCCAGCAGGGGACAGGGGGCCGAAACTAACAATGAGCAGTTCTTC
CASRGQGAETNNEQFF
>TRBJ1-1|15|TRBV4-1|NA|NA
TGCGCCAGCAGCCATAAGGGGAATTTGAACACTGAAGCTTTCTTT
CASSHKGNLNTEAFF
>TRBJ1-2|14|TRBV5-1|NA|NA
TGCGCCAGCAGCTCTCGAGAGACGGGCTATGGCTACACCTTC
CASSSRETGYGYTF
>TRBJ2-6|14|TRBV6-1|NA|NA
TGTGCCAGCAGTGCAGGGGCTGGGGCCAACGTCCTGACTTTC
CASSAGAGANVLTF
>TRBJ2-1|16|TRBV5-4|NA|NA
TGTGCCAGCAGCTTGATCTTCGGCGGGGCCTACAATGAGCAGTTCTTC
CASSLIFGGAYNEQFF
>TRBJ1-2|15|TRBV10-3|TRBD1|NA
TGTGCCATCAGTGAGTCGAGACAGGGGTCGGGTGGCTACACCTTC
CAISESRQGSGGYTF
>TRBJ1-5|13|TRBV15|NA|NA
TGTGCCACCAGCAAACCGGGCAATCAGCCCCAGCATTTT
CATSKPGNQPQHF
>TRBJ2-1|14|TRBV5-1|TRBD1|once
TGCGCCAGCAGCAGGGGGCAGCCCTACAATGAGCAGTTCTTC
CASSRGQPYNEQFF